The 28 T cell receptor beta chains given below trace back to one sample, sequenced in a study of blood T cell repertoires in COVID-19. Profiled with immunoSEQ multiplex PCR; TCRdb holds only in-frame clones, not every one. The sample contains tens of thousands of clones, about nine tenths of which appear only once. Sample: peripheral blood. Receptors originate from a man aged 70 or older with active or convalescent COVID-19.

The rearrangement uses TRBV2 and TRBJ1-5; 7 bases match TRBD1. CDR3 length: 16 amino acids. Per the germline V gene, CDR1 is SNHLY and CDR2 is FYNNEI. Losses at the gene ends were 5 bases for V and 4 bases for J; bases not matched to a gene: 11. CDR3 sequence (DNA): TGTGCCAGCAGTCGTATACCTTTGACAGGGAATCAGCCCCAGCATTTT. Translated, it gives CASSRIPLTGNQPQHF.

This clone was found once. This chain links TRBV18 with TRBJ1-2; maybe TRBD1 (5 bases). The CDR3 covers 13 residues. Germline V gene sequence: CDR1 KGHSH, CDR2 LQKENI. The V end lost 2 bases, the J end lost 7 bases, and 11 bases lay between the germline ends. The CDR3 DNA reads as TGTGCCAGCTCACCAATTGGAGGGACTGGCTACACCTTC. Amino acids: CASSPIGGTGYTF.

This chain links TRBV18 with TRBJ2-7; no clear D. The germline gives CDR1 KGHSH, CDR2 LQKENI. The V and J ends lost 3 bases and 1 base respectively, with 16 bases between them. There are 16 residues in the CDR3. CDR3 DNA sequence: TGTGCCAGCTCACCGAACCAGGTCAGCCAATCCTACGAGCAGTACTTC. Amino acid sequence: CASSPNQVSQSYEQYF.

This clone was seen a handful of times. The chain carries TRBV4-1 and TRBJ2-2; 11 bases agree with TRBD2. V dropped 1 base and J dropped 1; count of bases not matched to a gene: 2. Germline V gene lookup returns CDR1 MGHRA and CDR2 YSYEKL. This CDR3 region has 17 residues. This CDR3 reads CASSQGLAGQNTGELFF. In nucleotides, the CDR3 is TGCGCCAGCAGCCAAGGACTAGCGGGGCAGAACACCGGGGAGCTGTTTTTT.

This rearrangement joins TRBV4-1 to TRBJ2-7, with D unclear. CDR3 length: 14 residues. In germline, CDR1 is MGHRA, CDR2 YSYEKL. Trimming pared 0 bases from V and 6 bases from J, leaving 12 bases between. The CDR3 coding sequence is TGCGCCAGCAGCCAAGACATGGGCCTCGGCGAGCAGTACTTC. Its protein is CASSQDMGLGEQYF.

The CDR3 loop is CASSLAAGPHSGNTIYF. CDR3 nucleotides: TGCGCCAGCAGCTTGGCGGCAGGGCCACACTCTGGAAACACCATATATTTT. V gene TRBV5-1 combines with J gene TRBJ1-3; TRBD1 might be the D (5 bases). Trimming stripped 0 bases from V and 0 bases from J, with 13 bases between. The V gene's germline CDR1 is SGHRS and CDR2 YFSETQ. The length of the CDR3 is 17 residues.

The rearrangement links TRBV9 to TRBJ2-1; weak D call: TRBD2 (6 bases). The CDR3 is 15 residues long. Trimming cost V 0 bases and J 0 bases, with 7 bases left between them. Per the germline V gene, CDR1 is SGDLS and CDR2 is YYNGEE. The CDR3 region has the DNA TGTGCCAGCAGCGTAGGCGGGGACTCCTACAATGAGCAGTTCTTC. Amino acid sequence: CASSVGGDSYNEQFF.

The chain combines TRBV12-3 or TRBV12-4 with TRBJ2-5; 13 nucleotides align to TRBD2. V shed 8 bases and J 5 bases; nucleotides not matched to a gene: 2. This CDR3 comprises 13 residues. The CDR3 nucleotides are TGTGCCAGCGGACTAGCGGGGGTCGAGACCCAGTACTTC. Its protein product is CASGLAGVETQYF.

V and J are TRBV4-3 and TRBJ2-1; tentative D call: TRBD2 (5 bases). From germline, CDR1 is LGHNA and CDR2 YSLEER. This CDR3 region has 13 residues. V lost 0 bases and J lost 7, with 7 bases in between. The CDR3 DNA sequence: TGCGCCAGCAGCCAAGATACGGGAAATGAGCAGTTCTTC. Amino acid sequence: CASSQDTGNEQFF.

As regards this clone: Other DNA sequences from this sample encode an identical CDR3 as well. The gene calls are TRBV14 and TRBJ2-1; no clear D. The germline V gene encodes CDR1 SGHDN and CDR2 FVKESK. The CDR3 contains 12 residues. Trimming left V 4 bases short and J 5 bases short, with 6 bases between. The DNA of the CDR3 is TGTGCCAGCAGCCTATATAACAATGAGCAGTTCTTC. Translating gives CASSLYNNEQFF.

The rearrangement joins TRBV6-5 to TRBJ1-1; the D is unclear. Per the germline V gene, CDR1 is MNHEY and CDR2 is SVGAGI. V was cut by 4 bases and J by 1 base, with 7 bases left in between. The length of the CDR3 is 13 residues. The CDR3 nucleotides read TGTGCCAGCAGTTTACAGAAGAACACTGAAGCTTTCTTT. This encodes CASSLQKNTEAFF.

V and J are TRBV20-1 and TRBJ2-7, with unresolved D. Germline assignment: CDR1 DFQATT and CDR2 SNEGSKA (reference sequence). Between the trimmed V and J ends, which lost 7 bases and 0 bases, there was a span of 7 bases. The CDR3 loop spans 11 amino acids. The CDR3 loop is CSVLSSYEQYF. The CDR3 DNA reads as TGCAGTGTCCTCAGCTCCTACGAGCAGTACTTC.

The rearrangement links TRBV5-8 to TRBJ1-6; D possibly corresponds to TRBD1 (5 bases). CDR3 length: 14 residues. Germline V lookup: CDR1 SGHTS, CDR2 YDEGEE. V was clipped by 7 bases and J by 6 bases, with 14 bases between them. The CDR3 nucleotides read TGTGCCAGCGGGTGGGGGGGTGGTAATTCACCCCTCCACTTT. Its protein is CASGWGGGNSPLHF.

This chain joins TRBV6-6 and TRBJ2-3, with TRBD2 matching 14 bases. The germline gives CDR1 MNHNY, CDR2 SVGAGI (reference sequence). This CDR3 has 15 residues. Trimming at V came to 6 bases and at J to 5 bases, leaving 4 bases not matched to a gene. The CDR3 DNA follows: TGTGCCAGCAGCCTGGGACTAGCGGGGGAAGATACGCAGTATTTT. Translating it yields CASSLGLAGEDTQYF.

This chain connects TRBV29-1 to TRBJ1-1, with D perhaps matching TRBD1 (5 bases). CDR3 size: 15 residues. Trimming removed 4 bases at V and 0 bases at J, with 15 bases between. Germline CDR1 and CDR2: SQVTM and ANQGSEA. CDR3 loop: CSVVKGALVNTEAFF. The DNA for the CDR3 is TGCAGCGTTGTTAAAGGGGCCCTAGTGAACACTGAAGCTTTCTTT.

The chain combines TRBV6-2 or TRBV6-3 with TRBJ2-7; TRBD2 is a possible D gene (6 bases). Germline lookup yields CDR1 MNHEY and CDR2 SVGEGT. The CDR3 contains 17 residues. The V gene lost 2 bases and the J gene lost 5 bases, with 22 bases spanning the gap. The CDR3 DNA reads TGTGCCAGCAGTTACGCCCCCCGGGGGAAACCTACCGACGAGCAGTACTTC. Encoded protein: CASSYAPRGKPTDEQYF.

The V call is TRBV2, the J call TRBJ2-7; TRBD1 might be the D (6 bases). The V gene's germline CDR1 is SNHLY and CDR2 FYNNEI. V shed 7 bases and J shed 1 base, with 8 bases lying between them. The CDR3 loop spans 12 amino acids. The CDR3 sequence: CASKDRSYEQYF. The CDR3, as DNA: TGTGCCAGCAAGGACAGATCCTACGAGCAGTACTTC.

V gene TRBV4-2 combines with J gene TRBJ2-5, with TRBD2 identical over 8 bases. Germline values: CDR1 LGHNA, CDR2 YNFKEQ. The CDR3 is 17 amino acids. Losses at the gene ends were 1 base for V and 2 bases for J; bases not matched to a gene: 9. The CDR3 sequence: CASSQAQAGGDQETQYF. The CDR3, as DNA: TGTGCCAGCAGCCAAGCTCAGGCCGGGGGGGATCAAGAGACCCAGTACTTC.

This chain uses TRBV28 with TRBJ1-2; TRBD1 aligns across 8 bases. V shed 3 bases, J shed 4 bases, and the junction held 7 bases outside the gene matches. This CDR3 is 15 amino acids long. The germline CDR1 and CDR2 sequences are MDHEN and SYDVKM. The CDR3 region is CASSFLQGAAYGYTF. DNA for the CDR3: TGTGCCAGCAGTTTCTTGCAGGGGGCGGCCTATGGCTACACCTTC.

This chain connects TRBV2 to TRBJ1-2; D may be TRBD1 (6 bases). Trimming removed 3 bases at V and 3 bases at J, with 11 bases between. CDR1 SNHLY and CDR2 FYNNEI come from the germline V gene. This CDR3 has 14 residues. The CDR3 sequence: CASSDGQPYYGYTF. CDR3 in DNA: TGTGCCAGCAGTGATGGACAGCCCTACTATGGCTACACCTTC.

This clone was counted once. The rearrangement uses TRBV5-1 and TRBJ2-7, with 7 bases that match TRBD2. The germline V gene encodes CDR1 SGHRS and CDR2 YFSETQ. The CDR3 runs to 15 residues. V lost 4 bases, J lost 0 bases, and 7 bases stayed unmatched. The CDR3 protein is CASSGAGDRSYEQYF. DNA for the CDR3: TGCGCCAGCAGCGGGGCGGGAGATCGCTCCTACGAGCAGTACTTC.

The V call is TRBV7-2, the J call TRBJ1-5, with 7 bases matching TRBD1. CDR1 is SGHTA, CDR2 FQGNSA, per germline. Germline trimming cut 4 bases from V and 7 bases from J; bases unmatched to any gene: 13. The CDR3 sequence is 16 residues long. As DNA, the CDR3 is TGTGCCAGCAGCTCCGACTTGACAGGGTTGGGACAGCCCCAGCATTTT. Translating gives CASSSDLTGLGQPQHF.

The rearrangement joins TRBV7-8 to TRBJ1-6, with a tentative D call TRBD1 (5 bases). The germline V gene encodes CDR1 SGHVS and CDR2 FQNEAQ. Trimming pared 4 bases from V and 6 bases from J, leaving 16 bases between. This CDR3 is built from 16 residues. The CDR3 loop is CASSWGIKATNSPLHF. CDR3 in DNA: TGTGCCAGCAGCTGGGGCATAAAGGCAACTAATTCACCCCTCCACTTT.

V usage is TRBV21-1 and J usage is TRBJ1-6; the DNA was not compared with TRBD1, the D call given in the table. TRBV21-1 has pseudogene status. CDR3 length: 19 amino acids. CDR3 DNA: TGTGCCAGCAGCAAAGGGGGGGACAGGGCTTTCTCGGATAATTCACCCCTCCACTTT. Protein sequence: CASSKGGDRAFSDNSPLHF.

The chain couples TRBV29-1 to TRBJ1-1; the D is unclear. V dropped 7 bases and J dropped 1 base, with 16 bases sitting between them. CDR3 size: 14 residues. Germline CDR1 reads SQVTM; CDR2 reads ANQGSEA. The CDR3: CSASPRATNTEAFF. The CDR3 DNA reads as TGCAGCGCCTCCCCGCGGGCTACGAACACTGAAGCTTTCTTT.

This clone was observed a handful of times. The chain has TRBV3-1 (or the pseudogene TRBV3-2) and TRBJ1-2; D is perhaps TRBD1 (6 bases). V was pared by 3 bases and J by 5 bases, with 16 bases between. The CDR3 length is 15 residues. Germline lookup yields CDR1 LGHDT and CDR2 YNNKEL (reference sequence). CDR3 region: CASSQRQGTVYGYTF. CDR3 nucleotide sequence: TGTGCCAGCAGCCAGAGGCAGGGGACGGTATATGGCTACACCTTC.

The chain is built from TRBV10-3 and TRBJ2-2; no clear D. Looked up from germline, CDR1 is ENHRY and CDR2 is SYGVKD. This CDR3 contains 15 residues. Trimming left V 3 bases short and J 6 bases short, with 14 bases between. The CDR3 region is CAISEGLESAGELFF. DNA of the CDR3: TGTGCCATCAGTGAAGGTCTGGAGTCCGCCGGGGAGCTGTTTTTT.

The chain is built from TRBV2 and TRBJ2-3; the match to TRBD1 covers 8 bases. J gave up 3 bases and V 1 base, and 6 bases lay outside the gene matches. The CDR3 runs to 16 residues. Germline loops: CDR1 SNHLY, CDR2 FYNNEI. The CDR3 bases are TGTGCCAGCAGTGAAGTAGGGACAGGATTTACAGATACGCAGTATTTT. Amino acid sequence: CASSEVGTGFTDTQYF.